A single sample gave rise to the 11 T cell receptor beta chains below, sequenced in a study of T cell changes during pregnancy in multiple sclerosis. Sequenced by immunoSEQ multiplex PCR; TCRdb stores in-frame clones only, minus some. This repertoire shows approximately 18,000 clones, 75% to 90% found once; its top ten account for roughly 14%. The source was CD8+ T cells from peripheral blood mononuclear cells, collected in the third trimester of pregnancy. The receptor set was obtained from a female donor in good health, enrolled as a control in a pregnancy study.

The chain uses TRBV15 and TRBJ2-1, with D hard to call. The CDR3 loop spans 17 amino acids. The germline V gene encodes CDR1 LNHNV and CDR2 YYDKDF (reference sequence). The V end lost 5 bases, the J end lost 0 bases, and 17 bases lay between the germline ends. For the CDR3, the DNA is TGTGCCACCAGCGGTGAGGATAGGTCCCACTCCTACAATGAGCAGTTCTTC. Encoded protein: CATSGEDRSHSYNEQFF.

This clone showed up just once. CDR3 amino acids: CASSFPAGLQFF. For the CDR3, the DNA is TGTGCCAGCAGTTTTCCCGCGGGACTCCAGTTCTTC. The rearrangement joins TRBV28 to TRBJ2-1; D possibly corresponds to TRBD2 (6 bases). The CDR3 totals 12 residues. Between the trimmed V and J ends, which lost 3 bases and 13 bases, there was a span of 13 bases. Germline CDR1 and CDR2: MDHEN and SYDVKM.

Within the sample, this clone is medium-sized. The chain employs TRBV4-2 and TRBJ2-1; TRBD2 matches at 13 bases. J gave up 8 bases and V 1 base, and 2 bases lay outside the gene matches. The CDR3 is 15 amino acids. Germline V lookup: CDR1 LGHNA, CDR2 YNFKEQ. The CDR3 sequence: CASSQGTSGSDEQFF. The CDR3 nucleotides read TGTGCCAGCAGCCAAGGGACTAGCGGGAGCGATGAGCAGTTCTTC.

The V and J genes are TRBV9 and TRBJ2-3; 12 bases fit TRBD2. CDR1 is SGDLS, CDR2 YYNGEE, per germline. After removal of 4 bases from V and 3 bases from J, the junction contained 3 bases not matched to a gene. The CDR3 covers 15 residues. CDR3 nucleotide sequence: TGTGCCAGCAGCCCGGGACTAGCGGGTACAGATACGCAGTATTTT. Translated, it gives CASSPGLAGTDTQYF. The whole variable domain, filled in from reference TRBV9 and TRBJ2-3, reads DSGVTQTPKHLITATGQRVTLRCSPRSGDLSVYWYQQSLDQGLQFLIQYYNGEERAKGNILERFSAQQFPDLHSELNLSSLELGDSALYFCASSPGLAGTDTQYFGPGTRLTVL.

The V and J genes are TRBV29-1 and TRBJ2-3, with D possibly being TRBD2 (7 bases). This CDR3 is built from 14 residues. V dropped 7 bases and J dropped 4 bases, with 18 bases sitting between them. Germline CDR1 is SQVTM and CDR2 is ANQGSEA. The CDR3 sequence: CSGRAPGGADTQYF. CDR3 sequence (DNA): TGCAGCGGCAGGGCCCCGGGGGGCGCAGATACGCAGTATTTT.

The sample holds a few counts of this clone. The chain carries TRBV28 and TRBJ2-1, with TRBD2 identical over 8 bases. The germline gives CDR1 MDHEN, CDR2 SYDVKM. This CDR3 is 14 amino acids long. The ends lost 3 bases at V and 3 bases at J; junction bases unmatched: 1. The CDR3 loop reads CASSLGLDYNEQFF. Written as DNA, the CDR3 is TGTGCCAGCAGTTTGGGACTAGACTACAATGAGCAGTTCTTC.

In DNA form, the CDR3 reads TGTGCCAGCAGTCCCACAGCAATTGGAAACACCATATATTTT. This encodes CASSPTAIGNTIYF. J is TRBJ1-3 and V is TRBV28; D remains ambiguous. Trimming removed 5 bases from V and 3 bases from J, with 11 bases in between. Looked up from germline, CDR1 is MDHEN and CDR2 is SYDVKM. The CDR3 sequence is 14 residues long. The entire variable domain, with the rest obtained from reference TRBV28 and TRBJ1-3, is as follows: DVKVTQSSRYLVKRTGEKVFLECVQDMDHENMFWYRQDPGLGLRLIYFSYDVKMKEKGDIPEGYSVSREKKERFSLILESASTNQTSMYLCASSPTAIGNTIYFGEGSWLTVV.

The chain employs TRBV20-1 and TRBJ1-1; TRBD1 might be the D (5 bases). V dropped 6 bases and J dropped 7 bases, with 12 bases sitting between them. Germline CDR1 is DFQATT and CDR2 is SNEGSKA (reference sequence). The CDR3 extends over 11 amino acids. In DNA, the CDR3 is TGCAGTGCGACCTGGGGGGTTGAAGCTTTCTTT. This sequence encodes CSATWGVEAFF.

The gene calls are TRBV7-9 and TRBJ1-2, with 7 bases matching TRBD1. The germline CDR1 and CDR2 sequences are SEHNR and FQNEAQ (reference sequence). The CDR3 has 13 residues. Trimming took 2 bases from V and 6 from J; bases not matched to a gene: 3. The CDR3 nucleotides read TGTGCCAGCAGCTTACCTACAGGGGATGGCTACACCTTC. Translated: CASSLPTGDGYTF.

The rearrangement uses TRBV11-2 and TRBJ2-2; 13 bases are a match to TRBD2. CDR1 is SGHAT and CDR2 is FQNNGV in the germline V gene. The V gene end was trimmed by 5 bases and the J gene end by 5 bases; junction bases not matched to a gene: 5. This CDR3 region has 16 residues. CDR3 DNA: TGTGCCAGCAGCCCAGGGACTAGCGGGACTACCGGGGAGCTGTTTTTT. This sequence encodes CASSPGTSGTTGELFF.

This chain links TRBV7-9 with TRBJ1-4, with D uncertain. CDR3 length equals 11 residues. Trimming removed 5 bases from V and 11 bases from J, with 9 bases in between. Germline loops: CDR1 SEHNR, CDR2 FQNEAQ (reference sequence). The CDR3 region has the DNA TGTGCCAGCAGCCCAGGTCCTAAACTGTTTTTT. Residues: CASSPGPKLFF.